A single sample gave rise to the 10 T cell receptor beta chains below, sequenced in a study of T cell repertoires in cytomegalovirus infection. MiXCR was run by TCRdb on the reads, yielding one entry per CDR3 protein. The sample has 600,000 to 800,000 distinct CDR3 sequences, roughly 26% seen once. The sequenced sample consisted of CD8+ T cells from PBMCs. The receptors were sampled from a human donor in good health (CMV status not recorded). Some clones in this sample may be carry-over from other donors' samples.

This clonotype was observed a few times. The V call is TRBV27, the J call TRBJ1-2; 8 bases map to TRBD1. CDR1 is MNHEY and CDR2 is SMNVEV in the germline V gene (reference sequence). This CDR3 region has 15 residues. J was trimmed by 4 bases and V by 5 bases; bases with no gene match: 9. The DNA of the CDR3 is TGTGCCAGCAGTCCCACAGGGGGATGGGGCTATGGCTACACCTTC. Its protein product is CASSPTGGWGYGYTF.

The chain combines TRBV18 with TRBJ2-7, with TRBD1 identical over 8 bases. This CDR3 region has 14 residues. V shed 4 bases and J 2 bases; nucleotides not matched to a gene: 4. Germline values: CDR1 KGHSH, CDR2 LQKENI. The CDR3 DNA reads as TGTGCCAGCTCACGGGACAGGAAGACCTACGAGCAGTACGTC. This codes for CASSRDRKTYEQYV.

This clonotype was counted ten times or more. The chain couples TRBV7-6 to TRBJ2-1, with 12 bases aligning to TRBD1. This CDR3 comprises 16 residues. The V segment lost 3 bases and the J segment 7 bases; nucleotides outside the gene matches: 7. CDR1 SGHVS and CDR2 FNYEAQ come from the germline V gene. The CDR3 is CASSFSGTGGTNEQFF. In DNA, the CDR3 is TGTGCCAGCAGCTTTTCCGGGACAGGGGGCACGAATGAGCAGTTCTTC.

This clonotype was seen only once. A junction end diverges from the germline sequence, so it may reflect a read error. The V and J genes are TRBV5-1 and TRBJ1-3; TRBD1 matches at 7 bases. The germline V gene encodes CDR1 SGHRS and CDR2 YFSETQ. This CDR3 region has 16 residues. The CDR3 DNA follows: TGCGCCAACAGCTTCCGGACAGGTCAAACTGGAAACACCATATATTTT. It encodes CANSFRTGQTGNTIYF.

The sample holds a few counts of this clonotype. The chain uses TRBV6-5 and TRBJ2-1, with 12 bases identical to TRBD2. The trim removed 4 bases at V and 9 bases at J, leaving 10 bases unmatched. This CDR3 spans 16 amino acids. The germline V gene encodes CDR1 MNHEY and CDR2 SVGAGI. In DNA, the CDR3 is TGTGCCAGCAGTTTTGCTAGCGGGGGGGCCTTAGGTGAGCAGTTCTTC. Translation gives CASSFASGGALGEQFF.

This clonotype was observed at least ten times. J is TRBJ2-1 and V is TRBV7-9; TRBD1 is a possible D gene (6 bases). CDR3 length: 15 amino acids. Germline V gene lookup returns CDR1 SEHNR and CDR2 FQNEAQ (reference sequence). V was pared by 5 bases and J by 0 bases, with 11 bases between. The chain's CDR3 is CASSLRQASYNEQFF. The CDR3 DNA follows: TGTGCCAGCAGCCTAAGACAGGCCTCCTACAATGAGCAGTTCTTC.

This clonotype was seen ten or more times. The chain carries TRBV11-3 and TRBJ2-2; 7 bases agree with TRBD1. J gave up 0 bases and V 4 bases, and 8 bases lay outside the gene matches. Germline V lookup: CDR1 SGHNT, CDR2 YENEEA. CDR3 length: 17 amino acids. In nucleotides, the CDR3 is TGTGCCAGCAGCTCACCCACCGACAGGGCGAACACCGGGGAGCTGTTTTTT. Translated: CASSSPTDRANTGELFF.

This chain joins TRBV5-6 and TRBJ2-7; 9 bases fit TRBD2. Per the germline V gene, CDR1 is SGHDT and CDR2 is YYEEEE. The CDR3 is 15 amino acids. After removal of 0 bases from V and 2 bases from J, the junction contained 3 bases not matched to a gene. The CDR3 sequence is CASSLVAGGAYEQYF. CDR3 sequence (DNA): TGTGCCAGCAGCTTGGTCGCGGGGGGGGCCTACGAGCAGTACTTC.

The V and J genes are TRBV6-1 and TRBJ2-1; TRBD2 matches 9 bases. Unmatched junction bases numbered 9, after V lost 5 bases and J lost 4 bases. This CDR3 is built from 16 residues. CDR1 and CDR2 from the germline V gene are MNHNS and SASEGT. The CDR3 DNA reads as TGTGCCAGCAGTATCGACGCAGCGGGGGGATACAATGAGCAGTTCTTC. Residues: CASSIDAAGGYNEQFF.

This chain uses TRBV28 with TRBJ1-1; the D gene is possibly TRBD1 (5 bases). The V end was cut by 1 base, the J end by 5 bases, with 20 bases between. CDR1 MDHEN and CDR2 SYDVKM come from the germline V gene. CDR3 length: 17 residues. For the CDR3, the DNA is TGTGCCAGCAGTTTATCGAAGGGGATAGGGGATTGGACTGAAGCTTTCTTT. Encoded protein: CASSLSKGIGDWTEAFF.